The entry below describes one TCR beta chain. The antigen is undetermined. This CDR3 is built from 16 residues. Germline CDR1 reads SEHNR; CDR2 reads FQNEAQ (reference sequence). V gave up 2 bases and J gave up 6 bases, with 17 bases separating them. These data originate in a study of beta chain features in type 1 diabetes. Reverse transcription of all isolated RNA meant that expressed TCRB transcripts were sequenced. The repertoire was sequenced with immunoSEQ multiplex PCR; TCRdb's copy has only in-frame clones and lacks some. The profile shows about 130,000 clones, about a tenth of them singletons. The study's findings and limits: Resolution of whether HLA type affects TCRB rearrangement was not achieved here. TCRB CDR3s from Type 1 diabetes patients were moderately but significantly shorter in all four CD4+ subsets. Patients and controls would be equally affected if PCR favored shorter templates.

Sequenced material: central memory CD4+ T cells from blood. This sequence originates from a man aged 18 to 30 in good health. The chain links TRBV7-9 to TRBJ1-5, with D hard to call. The CDR3 nucleotides read TGTGCCAGCAGCTTATTGATACGGGGTGGTAGTCAGCCCCAGCATTTT. Translated: CASSLLIRGGSQPQHF.